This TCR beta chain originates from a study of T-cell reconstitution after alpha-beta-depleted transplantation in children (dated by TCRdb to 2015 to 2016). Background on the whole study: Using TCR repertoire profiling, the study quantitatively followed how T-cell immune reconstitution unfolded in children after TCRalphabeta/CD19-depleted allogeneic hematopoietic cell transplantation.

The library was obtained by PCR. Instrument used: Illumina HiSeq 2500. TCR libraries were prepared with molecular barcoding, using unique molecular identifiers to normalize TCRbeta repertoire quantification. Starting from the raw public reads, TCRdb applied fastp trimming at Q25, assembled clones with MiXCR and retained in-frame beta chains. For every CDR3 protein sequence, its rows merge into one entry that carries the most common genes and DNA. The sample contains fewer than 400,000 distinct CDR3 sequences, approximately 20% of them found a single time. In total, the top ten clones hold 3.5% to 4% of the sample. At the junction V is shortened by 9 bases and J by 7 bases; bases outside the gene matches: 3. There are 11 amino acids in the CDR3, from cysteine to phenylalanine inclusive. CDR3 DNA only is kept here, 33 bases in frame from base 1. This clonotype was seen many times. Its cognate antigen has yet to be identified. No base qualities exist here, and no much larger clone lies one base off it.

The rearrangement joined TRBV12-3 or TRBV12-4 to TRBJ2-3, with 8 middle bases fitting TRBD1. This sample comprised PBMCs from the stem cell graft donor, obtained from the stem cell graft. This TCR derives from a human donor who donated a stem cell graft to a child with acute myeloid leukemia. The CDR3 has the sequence CASSRGHTQYF. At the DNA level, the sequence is TGTGCCAGTTCCAGGGGGCATACGCAGTATTTT.